The 26 T cell receptor beta chains reported below all come from one sample, sequenced in a study of cytomegalovirus exposure and HLA in healthy donors. The PCR employed 60 Vbeta primers together with 13 Jbeta primers. Sequenced by immunoSEQ multiplex PCR; TCRdb stores in-frame clones only, minus some. Among some 120,000 clones listed, roughly 74% were seen once. The sequenced material came from PBMCs. Receptors originate from a woman under 40 in good health and CMV-seronegative.

The table lists this clone with a few counts. This sequence joins TRBV6-6 and TRBJ1-5; a weak D match, TRBD1 (5 bases). This CDR3 is built from 14 residues. Per germline, CDR1 MNHNY and CDR2 SVGAGI (reference sequence). V shed 8 bases and J shed 0 bases, with 11 bases lying between them. The CDR3 nucleotides read TGTGCCAGCGCAGACAGCAATAGCAATCAGCCCCAGCATTTT. It encodes CASADSNSNQPQHF.

V and J are TRBV15 and TRBJ1-2; possibly TRBD1 for D (5 bases). The V gene lost 5 bases and the J gene lost 3 bases, with 16 bases spanning the gap. Germline loops: CDR1 LNHNV, CDR2 YYDKDF (reference sequence). The CDR3 contains 15 residues. CDR3 coding DNA: TGTGCCACCAGCGCTCTGTTTGGGGGGGACTATGGCTACACCTTC. Encoded protein: CATSALFGGDYGYTF.

This chain connects TRBV2 to TRBJ1-2; no reliable D call. Trimming cost V 8 bases and J 7 bases, with 14 bases left between them. The germline CDR1 and CDR2 sequences are SNHLY and FYNNEI. This CDR3 has 12 residues. CDR3 amino acids: CASEGSGPGYTF. The CDR3, as DNA: TGTGCCAGCGAGGGATCTGGGCCTGGCTACACCTTC.

This clone appeared a few times. This chain joins TRBV9 and TRBJ1-2; TRBD1 matches at 7 bases. Germline V gene data show CDR1 as SGDLS and CDR2 as YYNGEE. V lost 4 bases, J lost 3 bases, and 3 bases stayed unmatched. This CDR3 region has 13 residues. The CDR3 DNA follows: TGTGCCAGCAGCCTCGACAGGGACTATGGCTACACCTTC. Amino acids: CASSLDRDYGYTF.

The chain recombines TRBV18 with TRBJ1-1; a possible D gene is TRBD1 (6 bases). Germline assignment: CDR1 KGHSH and CDR2 LQKENI. V was shortened by 5 bases and J by 0 bases, with 22 bases between the two germline ends. The CDR3 totals 18 residues. Here the CDR3 DNA reads TGTGCCAGCTCATCGCGTCCCACAGGGCAAGGGATGAACACTGAAGCTTTCTTT. It yields the protein CASSSRPTGQGMNTEAFF.

V gene TRBV10-3 combines with J gene TRBJ2-5; the match to TRBD1 covers 9 bases. V gave up 5 bases and J gave up 4 bases; unmatched junction bases: 20. The germline CDR1 and CDR2 sequences are ENHRY and SYGVKD. The CDR3 is 19 residues long. DNA of the CDR3: TGTGCCATCAGTAGCGGACAGGGGACGGTGGCAGAGAGGAGAGAGACCCAGTACTTC. Translating gives CAISSGQGTVAERRETQYF.

In this sample, this clone turned up a few times. The rearrangement joins TRBV30 to TRBJ1-1; D ambiguous. The CDR3 runs 12 residues. V was shortened by 1 base and J by 8 bases, with 11 bases between the two germline ends. The germline V gene has CDR1 GTSNPN and CDR2 SVGIG (reference sequence). The CDR3 sequence is CAWSGEILEAFF. For the CDR3, the DNA is TGTGCCTGGAGTGGAGAGATACTCGAAGCTTTCTTT.

V and J are TRBV7-2 and TRBJ1-2; D is undetermined. CDR1 is SGHTA and CDR2 is FQGNSA in the germline V gene. The CDR3 sequence is 9 residues long. V lost 2 bases and J 12 bases, leaving 4 bases between the germline ends. This CDR3 reads CASSLLDTF. In nucleotides, the CDR3 is TGTGCCAGCAGCTTACTTGACACCTTC.

The chain carries TRBV13 and TRBJ2-2; 7 nucleotides match TRBD2. This CDR3 is built from 17 residues. Germline V lookup: CDR1 PRHDT, CDR2 FYEKMQ (reference sequence). Trimming at V came to 1 base and at J to 1 base, leaving 6 bases not matched to a gene. CDR3 sequence (DNA): TGTGCCAGCAGCTTAGAGGGTTTAGCGGGGAACACCGGGGAGCTGTTTTTT. As protein: CASSLEGLAGNTGELFF.

V gene TRBV5-1 combines with J gene TRBJ2-3; TRBD2 agrees at 7 bases. V was clipped by 6 bases and J by 0 bases; unmatched bases: 10. The germline CDR1 and CDR2 sequences are SGHRS and YFSETQ. There are 16 residues in the CDR3. The CDR3 sequence: CASTLLGGGSTDTQYF. In nucleotides, the CDR3 is TGCGCCAGCACCCTGCTGGGGGGGGGAAGCACAGATACGCAGTATTTT.

The chain couples TRBV27 to TRBJ2-1, with 11 bases fitting TRBD2. J gave up 6 bases and V 4 bases, and 14 bases lay outside the gene matches. The CDR3 has 18 amino acids. Germline CDR1 reads MNHEY; CDR2 reads SMNVEV (reference sequence). CDR3 protein: CASSSVSPGLAGGNEQFF. The DNA for the CDR3 is TGTGCCAGCAGTTCAGTCTCCCCCGGACTAGCGGGTGGCAATGAGCAGTTCTTC.

The chain couples TRBV30 to TRBJ1-1; D possibly corresponds to TRBD1 (5 bases). This CDR3 spans 13 amino acids. V was shortened by 1 base and J by 5 bases, with 11 bases between the two germline ends. Germline loops: CDR1 GTSNPN, CDR2 SVGIG (reference sequence). In nucleotides, the CDR3 is TGTGCCTGGAGTGCGCACGGGGGGACTGAAGCTTTCTTT. Amino acid sequence: CAWSAHGGTEAFF.

The chain joins TRBV7-3 to TRBJ2-7; 7 bases fit TRBD2. This CDR3 contains 14 residues. Germline V gene lookup returns CDR1 SGHTA and CDR2 FQGTGA. The V gene end was trimmed by 1 base and the J gene end by 5 bases; junction bases not matched to a gene: 5. The CDR3 loop is CASSLSGGVNEQYF. CDR3 nucleotide sequence: TGTGCCAGCAGCTTAAGCGGGGGAGTCAACGAGCAGTACTTC.

The chain uses TRBV5-5 and TRBJ1-1; D not resolved. V was pared by 0 bases and J by 11 bases, with 8 bases between. CDR3 length: 11 amino acids. Looked up from germline, CDR1 is SGHKS and CDR2 is YYEKEE (reference sequence). CDR3 region: CASSLDILAFF. CDR3 DNA: TGTGCCAGCAGCTTGGACATTTTGGCTTTCTTT. Complete variable domain (other parts from reference TRBV5-5 and TRBJ1-1): DAGVTQSPTHLIKTRGQQVTLRCSPISGHKSVSWYQQVLGQGPQFIFQYYEKEERGRGNFPDRFSARQFPNYSSELNVNALLLGDSALYLCASSLDILAFFGQGTRLTVV.

A few counts support this clone. This chain joins TRBV5-1 and TRBJ1-1; tentative D call: TRBD1 (5 bases). The germline V and J ends were trimmed by 0 bases and 3 bases, with 12 bases remaining between them. Germline assignment: CDR1 SGHRS and CDR2 YFSETQ. CDR3 length: 15 residues. In DNA form, the CDR3 reads TGCGCCAGCAGCTTGGCGGCAGGGATGGACACTGAAGCTTTCTTT. This sequence encodes CASSLAAGMDTEAFF.

This chain links TRBV18 with TRBJ2-5; D possibly corresponds to TRBD2 (5 bases). V lost 10 bases and J lost 3, with 12 bases in between. Germline V gene data show CDR1 as KGHSH and CDR2 as LQKENI. The CDR3 totals 12 residues. The CDR3 here is CATKAEEETQYF. CDR3 DNA sequence: TGTGCCACTAAAGCGGAGGAAGAGACCCAGTACTTC.

Note on this clone: This same CDR3 is encoded by further DNA sequences in the sample. The rearrangement links TRBV7-9 to TRBJ1-3; D ambiguous. This CDR3 is 15 amino acids long. Trimming stripped 1 base from V and 0 bases from J, with 7 bases between. CDR1 is SEHNR, CDR2 FQNEAQ, per germline (reference sequence). The chain's CDR3 is CASSLDSYSGNTIYF. CDR3 in DNA: TGTGCCAGCAGCTTAGACAGCTACTCTGGAAACACCATATATTTT.

This clone was detected only a few times. The rearrangement joins TRBV5-6 to TRBJ2-5; TRBD1 matches at 8 bases. The J call is in doubt because the DNA end fits TRBJ2-7 better. The CDR3 is 15 residues long. Germline CDR1 and CDR2: SGHDT and YYEEEE. CDR3 bases: TGTGCCAGCAGCTTGCTAGGACAGGGTTTCAACGAGCAGTACTTC. Protein: CASSLLGQGFNEQYF.

The chain links TRBV9 to TRBJ1-2; a possible D gene is TRBD1 (6 bases). Germline loops: CDR1 SGDLS, CDR2 YYNGEE. Deletions cut 0 bases from V and 8 bases from J, with 11 bases between. The CDR3 has 13 amino acids. CDR3 bases: TGTGCCAGCAGCGTAGGGTGGGACAAGGGCTACACCTTC. As protein: CASSVGWDKGYTF.

The CDR3 here is CASSQDNAGGPYEQYF. The CDR3 nucleotides are TGTGCCAGCAGCCAAGATAACGCGGGGGGGCCCTACGAGCAGTACTTC. V and J are TRBV4-2 and TRBJ2-7; 9 nucleotides line up with TRBD2. This CDR3 is built from 16 residues. The germline V gene encodes CDR1 LGHNA and CDR2 YNFKEQ. The V and J ends lost 0 bases and 2 bases, in that order; junction bases with no gene match: 5.

The chain has TRBV30 and TRBJ1-5, with a weak D call TRBD1 (5 bases). CDR3 length equals 16 residues. Germline CDR1 GTSNPN, CDR2 SVGIG (reference sequence). Trimming cost V 7 bases and J 0 bases, with 19 bases left between them. CDR3 loop: CAYGYGGTDSNQPQHF. As DNA, the CDR3 is TGTGCCTACGGATACGGCGGGACGGATAGCAATCAGCCCCAGCATTTT. The full variable domain, in which reference TRBV30 and TRBJ1-5 provide the parts outside the CDR3, is SQTIHQWPATLVQPVGSPLSLECTVEGTSNPNLYWYRQAAGRGLQLLFYSVGIGQISSEVPQNLSASRPQDRQFILSSKKLLLSDSGFYLCAYGYGGTDSNQPQHFGDGTRLSIL.

This chain connects TRBV30 to TRBJ2-3; TRBD2 aligns across 9 bases. Germline V gene sequence: CDR1 GTSNPN, CDR2 SVGIG (reference sequence). This CDR3 region has 15 residues. After removal of 4 bases from V and 3 bases from J, the junction contained 8 bases not matched to a gene. This CDR3 is CAWMVAGEGTDTQYF. The CDR3 nucleotides are TGTGCCTGGATGGTAGCGGGAGAAGGGACAGATACGCAGTATTTT.

The rearrangement uses TRBV6-1 and TRBJ2-1; 10 bases map to TRBD1. The V gene end was trimmed by 1 base and the J gene end by 6 bases; junction bases not matched to a gene: 3. Per germline, CDR1 MNHNS and CDR2 SASEGT. The CDR3 has 15 residues. The CDR3 coding sequence is TGTGCCAGCAGTGAAGGACAGGGGGCGCCCAATGAGCAGTTCTTC. This gives the protein CASSEGQGAPNEQFF.

In this sample, this clone turned up a few times. The CDR3 DNA sequence: TGTGCCAGCTCACAATCGGGACAGGGGATGGACACTGAAGCTTTCTTT. This translates into CASSQSGQGMDTEAFF. The J gene is TRBJ1-1, the V gene TRBV18; 10 bases align to TRBD1. The germline V gene has CDR1 KGHSH and CDR2 LQKENI. The V gene end was trimmed by 4 bases and the J gene end by 3 bases; junction bases not matched to a gene: 8. The CDR3 has 16 amino acids. The complete variable domain, with remaining parts taken from reference TRBV18 and TRBJ1-1, reads NAGVMQNPRHLVRRRGQEARLRCSPMKGHSHVYWYRQLPEEGLKFMVYLQKENIIDESGMPKERFSAEFPKEGPSILRIQQVVRGDSAAYFCASSQSGQGMDTEAFFGQGTRLTVV.

The V call is TRBV15, the J call TRBJ1-2, with TRBD1 matching over 7 bases. V lost 3 bases, J lost 9 bases, and 7 bases stayed unmatched. Germline V gene sequence: CDR1 LNHNV, CDR2 YYDKDF (reference sequence). The CDR3 sequence is 13 residues long. The DNA for the CDR3 is TGTGCCACCAGCAGCTACAGGGGACCCAGCTACACCTTC. This gives the protein CATSSYRGPSYTF.

This chain connects TRBV19 to TRBJ1-5; no firm D call. The germline V gene encodes CDR1 LNHDA and CDR2 SQIVND (reference sequence). The CDR3 extends over 13 amino acids. Trimming pared 8 bases from V and 6 bases from J, leaving 14 bases between. As DNA, the CDR3 is TGTGCCAGTTCGACGAGGGTCGGTCAGCCCCAGCATTTT. Its translation is CASSTRVGQPQHF.